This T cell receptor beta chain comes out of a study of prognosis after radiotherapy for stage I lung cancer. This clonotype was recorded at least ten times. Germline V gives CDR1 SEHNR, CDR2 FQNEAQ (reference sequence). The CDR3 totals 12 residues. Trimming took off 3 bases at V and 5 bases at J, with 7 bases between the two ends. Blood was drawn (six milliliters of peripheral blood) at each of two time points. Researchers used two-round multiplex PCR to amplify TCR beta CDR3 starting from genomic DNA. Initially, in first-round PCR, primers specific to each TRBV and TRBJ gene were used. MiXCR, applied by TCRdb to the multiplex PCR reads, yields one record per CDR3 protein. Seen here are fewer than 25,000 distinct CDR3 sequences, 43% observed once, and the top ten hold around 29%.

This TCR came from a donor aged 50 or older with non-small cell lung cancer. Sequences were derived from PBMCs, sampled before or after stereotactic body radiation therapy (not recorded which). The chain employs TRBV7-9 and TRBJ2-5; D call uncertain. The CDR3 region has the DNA TGTGCCAGCAGCTTGGCCTGGGAGACCCAGTACTTC. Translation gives CASSLAWETQYF.